This T cell receptor (beta chain) was sequenced in a study of Graves' ophthalmopathy and Graves' hyperthyroidism. Overall study findings and caveats: Progression of ophthalmopathy was predicted by the model with 60% to 71% sensitivity and around 72% specificity.

The germline gives CDR1 LGHNT, CDR2 FRNRAP. Deletions cut 7 bases from V and 1 base from J, with 17 bases between. This CDR3 has 16 amino acids. This clonotype was detected ten times or more. Its antigen is not identified. TCR beta CDR3 amplification used RNA transcripts. Scientists carried out first-round RT-PCR using HTBI primers and then a second-round multiplex PCR. MiXCR was run by TCRdb on the multiplex PCR reads, yielding one entry per CDR3 protein. The sample has more than 300,000 distinct CDR3 sequences; roughly a sixth are singletons. PBMCs originated in roughly 11 ml of fresh peripheral blood.

This clonotype originated in an adult woman with stable Graves' hyperthyroidism. The material sequenced was peripheral blood. The chain uses TRBV12-5 and TRBJ1-5; a weak D match, TRBD1 (6 bases). The CDR3 loop is CASALIRGGSNQPQHF. The CDR3 DNA reads as TGTGCTAGTGCACTTATAAGGGGGGGCAGCAATCAGCCCCAGCATTTT.